Shown below are 26 T cell receptor beta chains from a single sample sequenced in a study of control samples from healthy donors and cancer patients. Method: immunoSEQ multiplex PCR; TCRdb's copy keeps in-frame clones and lacks some. The repertoire holds roughly 220,000 clones, with around 94% as singletons. Sequences were obtained from blood. These receptors were obtained from a man in his fifties in good health.

The chain joins TRBV19 to TRBJ1-6; tentative D call: TRBD1 (6 bases). The V end was cut by 7 bases, the J end by 6 bases, with 16 bases between. This CDR3 has 15 amino acids. Germline CDR1 reads LNHDA; CDR2 reads SQIVND (reference sequence). DNA for the CDR3: TGTGCCAGTAAAAGTAGGGGGGCCGGTAATTCACCCCTCCACTTT. It translates to CASKSRGAGNSPLHF. The whole variable domain, remainder taken from reference TRBV19 and TRBJ1-6, is DGGITQSPKYLFRKEGQNVTLSCEQNLNHDAMYWYRQDPGQGLRLIYYSQIVNDFQKGDIAEGYSVSREKKESFPLTVTSAQKNPTAFYLCASKSRGAGNSPLHFGNGTRLTVT.

This sequence joins TRBV12-3 or TRBV12-4 and TRBJ1-2; 8 bases map to TRBD1. CDR3 length equals 13 residues. V gave up 5 bases and J gave up 5 bases; unmatched junction bases: 4. The CDR3 spells CASSQTGAYGYTF. In nucleotides, the CDR3 is TGTGCCAGCAGTCAGACAGGGGCTTATGGCTACACCTTC.

The genes are TRBV10-3 and TRBJ1-2, with 9 bases lining up with TRBD1. V was pared by 4 bases and J by 4 bases, with 4 bases of the junction left unmatched. The CDR3 is 14 amino acids. The germline V gene encodes CDR1 ENHRY and CDR2 SYGVKD. The CDR3 DNA reads as TGTGCCATCAGTGGGGACAGGGATGCCTATGGCTACACCTTC. This translates into CAISGDRDAYGYTF.

The chain employs TRBV2 and TRBJ1-1, with TRBD1 as a possible D gene (5 bases). This CDR3 contains 14 residues. Germline CDR1 SNHLY, CDR2 FYNNEI. Trimming cost V 7 bases and J 4 bases, with 16 bases left between them. The CDR3 sequence: CASKGETQGTEAFF. The CDR3 DNA is TGTGCCAGCAAAGGGGAAACGCAAGGCACTGAAGCTTTCTTT.

This clone has more than one count but fewer than ten. The V call is TRBV11-2, the J call TRBJ1-2, with D unresolved. The CDR3 loop spans 14 amino acids. V lost 3 bases, J lost 2 bases, and 10 bases lay in between. CDR1 is SGHAT, CDR2 FQNNGV, per germline. The CDR3 DNA reads TGTGCCAGCAGCTTTCTTCGACTGAACTATGGCTACACCTTC. Protein sequence: CASSFLRLNYGYTF.

The chain couples TRBV18 to TRBJ2-1; possible D gene TRBD2, 6 bases. Germline loops: CDR1 KGHSH, CDR2 LQKENI. Trimming took 5 bases from V and 5 from J, leaving 10 bases between them. This CDR3 is 13 amino acids long. The CDR3 here is CASSGGSDNEQFF. The CDR3 bases are TGTGCCAGCTCAGGGGGGTCTGACAATGAGCAGTTCTTC.

V gene TRBV7-8 combines with J gene TRBJ1-5; TRBD1 agrees at 7 bases. From germline, CDR1 is SGHVS and CDR2 FQNEAQ. There are 13 residues in the CDR3. The V gene end was trimmed by 7 bases and the J gene end by 7 bases; junction bases not matched to a gene: 7. Here the CDR3 reads CASNRQGSQPQHF. The CDR3 DNA reads as TGTGCCAGCAACCGACAGGGTTCACAGCCCCAGCATTTT. Combining the CDR3 with reference TRBV7-8 and TRBJ1-5 gives the whole variable domain GAGVSQSPRYKVAKRGQDVALRCDPISGHVSLFWYQQALGQGPEFLTYFQNEAQLDKSGLPSDRFFAERPEGSVSTLKIQRTQQEDSAVYLCASNRQGSQPQHFGDGTRLSIL.

The chain is built from TRBV6-2 or TRBV6-3 and TRBJ1-4; unclear D gene. This CDR3 contains 15 residues. Per germline, CDR1 MNHEY and CDR2 SVGEGT. V lost 0 bases to trimming and J lost 6 bases, with 11 bases between them. The CDR3 nucleotides are TGTGCCAGCAGTTACTCTCAGGCCGGGGATGAAAAACTGTTTTTT. This sequence encodes CASSYSQAGDEKLFF.

This clone was picked up one time. This chain uses TRBV5-6 with TRBJ1-3, with 7 bases lining up with TRBD1. Germline-derived CDR1 and CDR2 are SGHDT and YYEEEE. The CDR3 is 15 amino acids. V was clipped by 3 bases and J by 4 bases; unmatched bases: 7. Here the CDR3 DNA reads TGTGCCAGCAGCTCAACAGGGGTTGTGGGAAACACCATATATTTT. This codes for CASSSTGVVGNTIYF. Together with reference TRBV5-6 and TRBJ1-3, the CDR3 gives the full variable domain: DAGVTQSPTHLIKTRGQQVTLRCSPKSGHDTVSWYQQALGQGPQFIFQYYEEEERQRGNFPDRFSGHQFPNYSSELNVNALLLGDSALYLCASSSTGVVGNTIYFGEGSWLTVV.

About this clone itself: This specimen includes other DNA sequences encoding the same CDR3. The V gene is TRBV12-3 or TRBV12-4, the J gene TRBJ1-1; tentatively, D is TRBD1 (5 bases). The V end lost 6 bases, the J end lost 5 bases, and 10 bases lay between the germline ends. The CDR3 is 12 residues long. The DNA for the CDR3 is TGTGCCAGCAGGGGGCGAGGGACTGAAGCTTTCTTT. Amino acids: CASRGRGTEAFF.

This chain connects TRBV9 to TRBJ2-3; D assignment may be TRBD1 or TRBD2 (5 bases each). CDR3 length equals 15 residues. V dropped 1 base and J dropped 6 bases, with 15 bases sitting between them. Germline lookup yields CDR1 SGDLS and CDR2 YYNGEE. CDR3 sequence: CASSVSMGPSDTQYF. CDR3 nucleotides: TGTGCCAGCAGCGTATCGATGGGACCGTCGGATACGCAGTATTTT.

The chain combines TRBV2 with TRBJ1-1; D is perhaps TRBD1 (5 bases). V lost 3 bases to trimming and J lost 1 base, with 6 bases between them. The germline gives CDR1 SNHLY, CDR2 FYNNEI. The CDR3 loop spans 13 amino acids. The CDR3 sequence is CASSDDRNTEAFF. CDR3 nucleotides: TGTGCCAGCAGTGATGACAGGAACACTGAAGCTTTCTTT.

The chain employs TRBV7-9 and TRBJ2-5; TRBD2 might be the D (6 bases). Trimming left V 1 base short and J 5 bases short, with 23 bases between. Germline CDR1 and CDR2: SEHNR and FQNEAQ (reference sequence). The CDR3 contains 18 residues. Here the CDR3 reads CASSLGLVGPVTSETQYF. CDR3 nucleotide sequence: TGTGCCAGCAGCTTAGGACTTGTTGGACCAGTGACTAGTGAGACCCAGTACTTC.

J is TRBJ2-7 and V is TRBV21-1. TRBV21-1 is given as a pseudogene. The CDR3 runs 14 residues. CDR3 residues: CASSKEGPSYEQYF. The CDR3 nucleotides read TGTGCCAGCAGCAAAGAAGGACCGAGCTACGAGCAGTACTTC.

Points on this clone: Other nucleotide sequences from this sample produce the same CDR3. The rearrangement joins TRBV5-6 to TRBJ1-1; D remains ambiguous. CDR3 length: 13 amino acids. The germline V gene has CDR1 SGHDT and CDR2 YYEEEE. Trimming took 0 bases from V and 2 from J, leaving 5 bases between them. Written as DNA, the CDR3 is TGTGCCAGCAGCTTGGGTCTCAACACTGAAGCTTTCTTT. Amino acid sequence: CASSLGLNTEAFF. Full variable domain (outside the CDR3, taken from reference TRBV5-6 and TRBJ1-1): DAGVTQSPTHLIKTRGQQVTLRCSPKSGHDTVSWYQQALGQGPQFIFQYYEEEERQRGNFPDRFSGHQFPNYSSELNVNALLLGDSALYLCASSLGLNTEAFFGQGTRLTVV.

The V call is TRBV9, the J call TRBJ1-5, with no clear D. Germline V gene data show CDR1 as SGDLS and CDR2 as YYNGEE. CDR3 length equals 13 residues. V was pared by 3 bases and J by 6 bases, with 10 bases between. The CDR3 sequence is CASSARSGQPQHF. The CDR3 bases are TGTGCCAGCAGCGCCCGGTCGGGTCAGCCCCAGCATTTT. Looking up the rest from reference TRBV9 and TRBJ1-5 gives the full variable domain: DSGVTQTPKHLITATGQRVTLRCSPRSGDLSVYWYQQSLDQGLQFLIQYYNGEERAKGNILERFSAQQFPDLHSELNLSSLELGDSALYFCASSARSGQPQHFGDGTRLSIL.

This chain joins TRBV19 and TRBJ2-7, with 7 bases fitting TRBD1. The CDR3 contains 14 residues. The germline CDR1 and CDR2 sequences are LNHDA and SQIVND (reference sequence). V shed 1 base, J shed 7 bases, and the junction held 7 bases outside the gene matches. CDR3 in amino acids: CASSIVRQGSEQYF. CDR3 bases: TGTGCCAGTAGTATAGTGAGACAGGGATCGGAGCAGTACTTC.

This chain links TRBV5-6 with TRBJ1-5; D not resolved. The CDR3 runs to 13 residues. Trimming took off 4 bases at V and 4 bases at J, with 9 bases between the two ends. Germline CDR1 SGHDT, CDR2 YYEEEE. The CDR3 sequence is CASSRGNNQPQHF. The DNA for the CDR3 is TGTGCCAGCAGCCGAGGTAATAATCAGCCCCAGCATTTT.

The rearrangement joins TRBV18 to TRBJ1-5; the D gene is possibly TRBD1 (6 bases). Per germline, CDR1 KGHSH and CDR2 LQKENI. V lost 2 bases and J 4 bases, leaving 15 bases between the germline ends. The CDR3 is 16 residues long. CDR3 amino acids: CASSPSMGTINQPQHF. Here the CDR3 DNA reads TGTGCCAGCTCACCAAGTATGGGGACAATTAATCAGCCCCAGCATTTT.

The chain links TRBV29-1 to TRBJ2-3, with TRBD2 as a possible D gene (6 bases). The CDR3 runs to 11 residues. V lost 8 bases and J lost 6, with 12 bases in between. Germline V gives CDR1 SQVTM, CDR2 ANQGSEA. CDR3 protein: CSFQLADTQYF. CDR3 DNA sequence: TGCAGCTTCCAACTAGCCGATACGCAGTATTTT.

The chain couples TRBV7-2 to TRBJ1-5, with TRBD1 identical over 8 bases. V shed 5 bases and J 3 bases; nucleotides not matched to a gene: 6. CDR3 size: 15 residues. Germline V lookup: CDR1 SGHTA, CDR2 FQGNSA. CDR3 coding DNA: TGTGCCAGCAGCGGACAGGGCGGGGTCAATCAGCCCCAGCATTTT. Translation gives CASSGQGGVNQPQHF.

The rearrangement links TRBV28 to TRBJ2-7; D is unresolved. Germline lookup yields CDR1 MDHEN and CDR2 SYDVKM. The V end was cut by 5 bases, the J end by 6 bases, with 17 bases between. The CDR3 runs to 14 residues. The CDR3 DNA is TGTGCCAGCAGTCCCGCTTTTCAACGGGCCGAGCAGTACTTC. Translating it yields CASSPAFQRAEQYF.

This chain connects TRBV3-1 (or the pseudogene TRBV3-2) to TRBJ1-5; D is possibly TRBD1 (6 bases). V was clipped by 0 bases and J by 6 bases, with 12 bases between them. Germline values: CDR1 LGHDT, CDR2 YNNKEL (reference sequence). The CDR3 sequence is 15 residues long. In DNA form, the CDR3 reads TGTGCCAGCAGCCAAGACAGGGGACAAGGTCAGCCCCAGCATTTT. Protein sequence: CASSQDRGQGQPQHF.

The rearrangement links TRBV5-4 to TRBJ2-7; possibly TRBD1 or TRBD2 for D (5 bases each). Germline V gives CDR1 SGHNT, CDR2 YYREEE (reference sequence). The germline V and J ends were trimmed by 4 bases and 4 bases, with 12 bases remaining between them. This CDR3 comprises 13 residues. CDR3 in DNA: TGTGCCAGCAGCGCCGGGACGGGATACGAGCAGTACTTC. Translation gives CASSAGTGYEQYF.

The genes are TRBV6-2 or TRBV6-3 and TRBJ2-3; TRBD2 matches at 15 bases. J lost 4 bases, V lost 5 bases, and 7 bases had no gene match. The CDR3 spans 17 residues. The germline gives CDR1 MNHEY, CDR2 SVGEGT. The CDR3 here is CASSGRGLAGGADTQYF. The DNA of the CDR3 is TGTGCCAGCAGTGGCCGGGGACTAGCGGGGGGCGCAGATACGCAGTATTTT.

The gene calls are TRBV11-2 and TRBJ2-4, with a weak D call TRBD1 (6 bases). The V and J ends lost 5 bases and 15 bases respectively, with 17 bases between them. Germline V lookup: CDR1 SGHAT, CDR2 FQNNGV. The CDR3 sequence is 12 residues long. The CDR3 nucleotides are TGTGCCAGCAGCCCCTGGCTACAGGGCGGGTACTTC. The encoded protein is CASSPWLQGGYF.